The 10 T cell receptor beta chains given below trace back to one sample, sequenced in a study of multiple sclerosis patients with progressive multifocal leukoencephalopathy. Data came from immunoSEQ multiplex PCR; TCRdb stores just in-frame clones and leaves some out. The sample lists some 31,000 clones, roughly 87% seen once, with about 3.3% in the top ten. Indicated time point: time of PML onset. The specimen comprised PBMCs, sampled from a patient treated with natalizumab. These receptors were taken from a human donor with progressive multifocal leukoencephalopathy.

This clone was found a few times. V usage is TRBV15 and J usage is TRBJ2-7; the match to TRBD2 covers 8 bases. The germline gives CDR1 LNHNV, CDR2 YYDKDF (reference sequence). This CDR3 is 15 amino acids long. After removal of 1 base from V and 6 bases from J, the junction contained 8 bases not matched to a gene. This CDR3 is CATSRVGAGVSEQYF. The DNA for the CDR3 is TGTGCCACCAGCAGAGTTGGAGCGGGAGTATCCGAGCAGTACTTC.

V gene TRBV5-1 combines with J gene TRBJ2-2; 13 positions match TRBD2. J gave up 4 bases and V 4 bases, and 4 bases lay outside the gene matches. Germline V CDR1 and CDR2: SGHRS, YFSETQ. The CDR3 length is 16 residues. As DNA, the CDR3 is TGCGCCAGCAGCCCCGGACTAGCGGGAGTCACCGGGGAGCTGTTTTTT. Translation: CASSPGLAGVTGELFF.

The V gene is TRBV5-6, the J gene TRBJ1-4; the D gene is possibly TRBD1 (5 bases). Germline V gene data show CDR1 as SGHDT and CDR2 as YYEEEE. CDR3 length equals 16 residues. V lost 0 bases and J lost 5, with 14 bases in between. Here the CDR3 DNA reads TGTGCCAGCAGCTTGGGGGACTCCCGCGGGAATGAAAAACTGTTTTTT. Its translation: CASSLGDSRGNEKLFF.

The gene calls are TRBV6-1 and TRBJ2-2; 11 bases align to TRBD2. The germline gives CDR1 MNHNS, CDR2 SASEGT. The CDR3 is made up of 15 amino acids. The V and J ends lost 6 bases and 4 bases, in that order; junction bases with no gene match: 4. The CDR3 region is CASSGLAGGTGELFF. CDR3 DNA: TGTGCCAGCAGCGGACTAGCGGGTGGCACCGGGGAGCTGTTTTTT.

In its sample, this clone was seen a few times. CDR3 sequence (DNA): TGTGCCACCAGCAGAGATGCGGTGGGTATGAATGGCTACACCTTC. Its protein product is CATSRDAVGMNGYTF. V usage is TRBV15 and J usage is TRBJ1-2; D call uncertain. Trimming pared 0 bases from V and 6 bases from J, leaving 14 bases between. Germline values: CDR1 LNHNV, CDR2 YYDKDF (reference sequence). This CDR3 spans 15 amino acids.

This rearrangement joins TRBV18 to TRBJ1-5; D possibly corresponds to TRBD1 (6 bases). V was trimmed by 6 bases and J by 7 bases, leaving 13 bases between them. This CDR3 contains 13 residues. Germline V lookup: CDR1 KGHSH, CDR2 LQKENI. The CDR3 DNA follows: TGTGCCAGCTCCCCCTTCAGGGGACAGCCCCAGCATTTT. Its translation: CASSPFRGQPQHF.

The rearrangement joins TRBV5-4 to TRBJ2-4; D uncertain. CDR3 length equals 17 residues. Between the trimmed V and J ends, which lost 0 bases and 0 bases, there was a span of 13 bases. CDR1 is SGHNT, CDR2 YYREEE, per germline (reference sequence). This CDR3 reads CASSLGQNELAKNIQYF. The CDR3 DNA reads TGTGCCAGCAGCTTGGGGCAGAACGAACTAGCCAAAAACATTCAGTACTTC. Combining the CDR3 with reference TRBV5-4 and TRBJ2-4 gives the whole variable domain ETGVTQSPTHLIKTRGQQVTLRCSSQSGHNTVSWYQQALGQGPQFIFQYYREEENGRGNFPPRFSGLQFPNYSSELNVNALELDDSALYLCASSLGQNELAKNIQYFGAGTRLSVL.

J is TRBJ2-1 and V is TRBV7-2; tentative D call: TRBD2 (6 bases). The CDR3 is made up of 19 amino acids. Germline CDR1 and CDR2: SGHTA and FQGNSA. Trimming shortened V by 3 bases and J by 2 bases, and 23 bases separated the two germline ends. The CDR3 nucleotides read TGTGCCAGCAGCTTGCGACAACACATGGAGCGGGCAACCTACAATGAGCAGTTCTTC. Translating it yields CASSLRQHMERATYNEQFF. Using reference TRBV7-2 and TRBJ2-1 for the parts outside the CDR3, the full variable domain is GAGVSQSPSNKVTEKGKDVELRCDPISGHTALYWYRQSLGQGLEFLIYFQGNSAPDKSGLPSDRFSAERTGGSVSTLTIQRTQQEDSAVYLCASSLRQHMERATYNEQFFGPGTRLTVL.

V usage is TRBV18 and J usage is TRBJ1-2; D is ambiguous. CDR3 length equals 13 residues. Germline CDR1 reads KGHSH; CDR2 reads LQKENI. Between the trimmed V and J ends, which lost 6 bases and 6 bases, there was a span of 14 bases. This CDR3 reads CASSQYDGDGYTF. The CDR3 nucleotides read TGTGCCAGCTCTCAATACGACGGGGATGGCTACACCTTC.

The chain couples TRBV28 to TRBJ2-7, with TRBD2 identical over 8 bases. The CDR3 has 12 amino acids. Germline CDR1 reads MDHEN; CDR2 reads SYDVKM. J lost 12 bases, V lost 3 bases, and 7 bases had no gene match. The CDR3 here is CASSFSGRDGYF. The CDR3 coding sequence is TGTGCCAGCAGTTTCTCCGGGAGGGACGGGTACTTC.